The clone carrying this TCR beta chain showed up many times. No antigen is known for it. Each CDR3 protein is one row after TCRdb ran MiXCR on the multiplex PCR reads. The sample shows roughly 70,000 distinct CDR3 sequences, roughly 40% of them seen only once. The sample comes from a study of breast tumors, draining lymph nodes, adjacent tissues. CDR1 DFQATT and CDR2 SNEGSKA come from the germline V gene (reference sequence). The CDR3 is 15 amino acids. Losses at the gene ends were 3 bases for V and 1 base for J; bases not matched to a gene: 5. General observations from the study: Compared with lymph nodes, tumors were less diverse; compared with nontumor tissue, more. Tumor and nontumor repertoires were significantly more similar in luminal-like than in basal-like breast cancer.

The sequence was collected from a female donor with breast cancer. Some clones in this sample may be carry-over from other donors' samples. The sequenced material came from breast tumor tissue. The rearrangement links TRBV20-1 to TRBJ1-5, with TRBD1 matching over 8 bases. CDR3 sequence (DNA): TGCAGTGCTAGTGGCAGGGGGCAGAGCAATCAGCCCCAGCATTTT. Amino acid sequence: CSASGRGQSNQPQHF.